The clone carrying this T cell receptor (beta chain) appeared a few times. Antigen: not known. Its ends do not fully match the called genes, so a read error is possible. This specimen comes from a study of identical twins. Study results and limitations: The same donors were not followed; conclusions instead depended on cross-sectional statistical analysis. Zero-insertion analyses might be partly confounded by invariant T cells like MAIT and iNKT. Alpha sequences that were out-of-frame and twin-shared showed an excess of low generation probability.

TCRdb re-called the 5' RACE reads with MiXCR, one entry per CDR3 protein. This table has a few hundred thousand distinct CDR3 sequences, over 8.5% appearing once. Each donor (without exception) was a healthy Caucasian. The sample was also linked to a second study, of yellow fever vaccine responses in identical twins.

Sequenced material: PBMCs. The clonotype was recovered from a woman aged 18 to 35 in good health.

The CDR3 bases are TGTGCCACCACTGATAACGGGGACGGGTACAATGAGCAGTTCTTC. It encodes CATTDNGDGYNEQFF. The chain combines TRBV24-1 with TRBJ2-1, with D perhaps being TRBD1 or TRBD2 (5 bases each). Germline-derived CDR1 and CDR2 are KGHDR and SFDVKD. This CDR3 region has 15 residues.